Shown below are 5 T cell receptor beta chains from a single sample sequenced in a study of siplizumab effects on memory and regulatory T cells. Assay used: immunoSEQ multiplex PCR; TCRdb lists only in-frame clones, some missing. The sample carries about 100,000 clones, roughly nine tenths recorded once. Sequencing was performed on CD4+ T cells sorted from blood. The source of these receptors is a human donor in good health.

The V call is TRBV7-3, the J call TRBJ1-3, with D possibly TRBD1 on 5 matching bases. This CDR3 spans 16 amino acids. Germline CDR1 SGHTA, CDR2 FQGTGA. V lost 5 bases, J lost 0 bases, and 14 bases lay in between. The CDR3 spells CASSETGPNSGNTIYF. The CDR3 nucleotides are TGTGCCAGCAGCGAAACGGGGCCCAACTCTGGAAACACCATATATTTT.

The V gene is TRBV28, the J gene TRBJ2-3; D gene uncertain. The germline gives CDR1 MDHEN, CDR2 SYDVKM. V was trimmed by 8 bases and J by 7 bases, leaving 10 bases between them. CDR3 length equals 11 residues. The CDR3 reads CASLDTHTQYF. The CDR3 nucleotides read TGTGCCAGCCTCGACACGCATACGCAGTATTTT.

This clone is medium-sized in the sample. The chain joins TRBV5-1 to TRBJ1-1, with TRBD1 matching over 8 bases. Germline V gene sequence: CDR1 SGHRS, CDR2 YFSETQ. Trimming took 2 bases from V and 0 from J; bases not matched to a gene: 6. This CDR3 has 16 residues. This CDR3 reads CASSFGTGPMNTEAFF. The CDR3 coding sequence is TGCGCCAGCAGCTTCGGGACAGGTCCTATGAACACTGAAGCTTTCTTT.

The CDR3 coding sequence is TGTGCCAGCAGCCCAAGTAGTCTAGCGGGAGTGGTATACAATGAGCAGTTCTTC. Translating it yields CASSPSSLAGVVYNEQFF. This rearrangement joins TRBV14 to TRBJ2-1; TRBD2 matches 10 bases. Germline assignment: CDR1 SGHDN and CDR2 FVKESK. V dropped 4 bases and J dropped 4; count of bases not matched to a gene: 13. There are 18 residues in the CDR3.

J is TRBJ2-7 and V is TRBV5-5; no clear D. V lost 2 bases and J 2 bases, leaving 11 bases between the germline ends. CDR1 SGHKS and CDR2 YYEKEE come from the germline V gene (reference sequence). The CDR3 extends over 14 amino acids. CDR3 amino acids: CASSLYGPTYEQYF. DNA for the CDR3: TGTGCCAGCAGCTTATACGGGCCTACCTACGAGCAGTACTTC.